Listed here are 30 T cell receptor beta chains from one sample, sequenced in a study of cytomegalovirus exposure and HLA in healthy donors. The PCR ran on 60 Vbeta and 13 Jbeta primers. Using immunoSEQ multiplex PCR, the repertoire was profiled, and TCRdb retains in-frame clones only, with some absent. Here the sample spans approximately 120,000 clones, more than 65% being singletons. The sequenced sample consisted of PBMCs. These receptors were collected from a man aged 40-49 years in good health and CMV-seropositive.

This clone came up once. This chain uses TRBV19 with TRBJ2-3, with TRBD2 matching over 12 bases. CDR3 length equals 19 residues. Germline loops: CDR1 LNHDA, CDR2 SQIVND (reference sequence). The V segment lost 5 bases and the J segment 2 bases; nucleotides outside the gene matches: 14. The CDR3 region is CASSLRTSGVSSHTDTQYF. Written as DNA, the CDR3 is TGTGCCAGTAGTCTAAGGACTAGCGGGGTTTCGTCACACACAGATACGCAGTATTTT.

This chain connects TRBV5-1 to TRBJ1-6; D is perhaps TRBD1 (5 bases). The CDR3 spans 15 residues. V lost 2 bases and J 5 bases, leaving 11 bases between the germline ends. Germline V gives CDR1 SGHRS, CDR2 YFSETQ. The CDR3 bases are TGCGCCAGCAGCTTCGTTGGGGGGGATAATTCACCCCTCCACTTT. Residues: CASSFVGGDNSPLHF.

This clone has only one observation. The chain couples TRBV7-6 to TRBJ2-2, with TRBD1 identical over 10 bases. The CDR3 has 16 residues. Germline V lookup: CDR1 SGHVS, CDR2 FNYEAQ. J lost 4 bases, V lost 6 bases, and 8 bases had no gene match. The CDR3 nucleotides are TGTGCCAGCAGTTTAACCGGACAGGGGGGCACCGGGGAGCTGTTTTTT. This sequence encodes CASSLTGQGGTGELFF. The variable domain in full, with the rest retrieved from reference TRBV7-6 and TRBJ2-2, is GAGVSQSPRYKVTKRGQDVALRCDPISGHVSLYWYRQALGQGPEFLTYFNYEAQQDKSGLPNDRFSAERPEGSISTLTIQRTEQRDSAMYRCASSLTGQGGTGELFFGEGSRLTVL.

J is TRBJ2-7 and V is TRBV4-1; no definite D call. This CDR3 region has 14 residues. CDR1 and CDR2 (germline): MGHRA, YSYEKL. V was shortened by 3 bases and J by 5 bases, with 14 bases between the two germline ends. The CDR3 loop reads CASSHRLAVNEQYF. CDR3 nucleotides: TGCGCCAGCAGCCACCGACTTGCGGTCAACGAGCAGTACTTC.

V is TRBV5-1 and J is TRBJ2-3, with 7 bases that match TRBD2. V lost 0 bases, J lost 3 bases, and 1 base stayed unmatched. The CDR3 loop spans 14 amino acids. The germline V gene has CDR1 SGHRS and CDR2 YFSETQ. Here the CDR3 DNA reads TGCGCCAGCAGCTTGGAAGCGGGAACAGATACGCAGTATTTT. Translated, it gives CASSLEAGTDTQYF.

This clone appeared a few times. The rearrangement uses TRBV10-3 and TRBJ1-1, with D unclear. CDR1 and CDR2 from the germline V gene are ENHRY and SYGVKD. V was trimmed by 8 bases and J by 3 bases, leaving 16 bases between them. This CDR3 region has 14 residues. This CDR3 is CAIRPWEAHTEAFF. The DNA for the CDR3 is TGTGCCATCCGCCCCTGGGAGGCACACACTGAAGCTTTCTTT.

The gene calls are TRBV7-6 and TRBJ2-1; 8 bases match TRBD2. The CDR3 is 15 amino acids. Trimming cost V 2 bases and J 9 bases; bases outside gene matches: 9. The V gene's germline CDR1 is SGHVS and CDR2 FNYEAQ. CDR3 protein: CASSLMTSVNSEQFF. CDR3 in DNA: TGTGCCAGCAGCTTAATGACTAGCGTTAATAGTGAGCAGTTCTTC. Drawing the rest from reference TRBV7-6 and TRBJ2-1, the complete variable domain is GAGVSQSPRYKVTKRGQDVALRCDPISGHVSLYWYRQALGQGPEFLTYFNYEAQQDKSGLPNDRFSAERPEGSISTLTIQRTEQRDSAMYRCASSLMTSVNSEQFFGPGTRLTVL.

The rearrangement joins TRBV10-3 to TRBJ1-2; D remains ambiguous. Trimming shortened V by 4 bases and J by 4 bases, and 4 bases separated the two germline ends. CDR1 ENHRY and CDR2 SYGVKD come from the germline V gene. The CDR3 length is 11 residues. The CDR3 region is CAISGVYGYTF. For the CDR3, the DNA is TGTGCCATCAGTGGAGTCTATGGCTACACCTTC.

The rearrangement joins TRBV5-1 to TRBJ1-1, with D perhaps matching TRBD1 (6 bases). The CDR3 contains 15 residues. Trimming removed 0 bases at V and 7 bases at J, with 16 bases between. The germline V gene encodes CDR1 SGHRS and CDR2 YFSETQ. The CDR3 bases are TGCGCCAGCAGCTTGGATGAGGGGGGCGGGGGTGAAGCTTTCTTT. This translates into CASSLDEGGGGEAFF.

This clone was detected once. This rearrangement joins TRBV5-5 to TRBJ2-7; 9 bases line up with TRBD2. CDR3 length: 18 residues. Germline V gene data show CDR1 as SGHKS and CDR2 as YYEKEE (reference sequence). V lost 2 bases and J lost 3; bases outside the gene matches: 15. The CDR3: CASSFIFSGGGSGYEQYF. DNA for the CDR3: TGTGCCAGCAGCTTCATATTTAGCGGGGGTGGATCGGGCTACGAGCAGTACTTC.

This clone has a handful of counts. The chain uses TRBV6-6 and TRBJ2-7, with 10 bases lining up with TRBD1. With 11 bases clipped from V and 5 bases from J, the junction kept 6 bases outside the gene matches. Germline V gene lookup returns CDR1 MNHNY and CDR2 SVGAGI (reference sequence). This CDR3 has 12 amino acids. The CDR3 nucleotides read TGTGCCTCCGGGACAGGGGTCAACGAGCAGTACTTC. Protein product: CASGTGVNEQYF.

This clone was recorded a few times. J is TRBJ2-2 and V is TRBV7-8, with D tentatively TRBD2 (5 bases). Germline V gene lookup returns CDR1 SGHVS and CDR2 FQNEAQ. The V gene lost 5 bases and the J gene lost 3 bases, with 13 bases spanning the gap. This CDR3 contains 15 residues. The CDR3 is CASSLDYSYTGELFF. In nucleotides, the CDR3 is TGTGCCAGCAGCCTCGACTACTCTTACACCGGGGAGCTGTTTTTT.

The CDR3 reads CASSSSGTGEGEQYF. CDR3 nucleotides: TGTGCCAGCAGCTCCAGTGGGACAGGGGAAGGGGAGCAGTACTTC. The J gene is TRBJ2-7, the V gene TRBV7-2, with 10 bases matching TRBD1. Losses at the gene ends were 4 bases for V and 7 bases for J; bases not matched to a gene: 10. The CDR3 covers 15 residues. CDR1 is SGHTA and CDR2 is FQGNSA in the germline V gene.

The J gene is TRBJ1-1, the V gene TRBV7-2; no firm D call. The V gene lost 3 bases and the J gene lost 0 bases, with 8 bases spanning the gap. The germline V gene encodes CDR1 SGHTA and CDR2 FQGNSA. The CDR3 spans 14 residues. The CDR3 region is CASSFTGMNTEAFF. The CDR3 DNA reads TGTGCCAGCAGCTTCACGGGAATGAACACTGAAGCTTTCTTT.

The chain links TRBV5-1 to TRBJ1-1, with D maybe TRBD1 (6 bases). CDR1 and CDR2 (germline): SGHRS, YFSETQ. This CDR3 is built from 16 residues. V lost 4 bases and J 2 bases, leaving 18 bases between the germline ends. CDR3 sequence reads: CASSPGDNWRNTEAFF. CDR3 nucleotide sequence: TGCGCCAGCAGCCCCGGGGACAATTGGCGAAACACTGAAGCTTTCTTT.

This clone was detected only a few times. The rearrangement joins TRBV6-5 to TRBJ1-3, with TRBD1 matching over 9 bases. Germline V CDR1 and CDR2: MNHEY, SVGAGI. This CDR3 has 15 residues. V lost 5 bases, J lost 3 bases, and 5 bases stayed unmatched. The CDR3 coding sequence is TGTGCCAGCAGTAACACAGGGGGCAATGGAAACACCATATATTTT. It translates to CASSNTGGNGNTIYF.

A word on this clone: The limits of the CDR3 on the DNA are not certain, so only TCRdb's listed CDR3 is given. The genes are TRBV21-1 and TRBJ2-3; TRBD2 was called by the table and not checked on the DNA. TRBV21-1 is marked as a pseudogene. The length of the CDR3 is 15 amino acids, counting both ends. This chain's CDR3 is CASSVGPGSQGRQYF.

CDR3 sequence (DNA): TGTGCCAGCAGCTTAGGGCCGAACACCGGGGAGCTGTTTTTT. It codes for CASSLGPNTGELFF. The gene calls are TRBV11-3 and TRBJ2-2; D ambiguous. V was cut by 1 base and J by 0 bases, with 3 bases left in between. CDR3 length: 14 residues. Germline CDR1 reads SGHNT; CDR2 reads YENEEA.

This clone was seen once. The rearrangement links TRBV29-1 to TRBJ2-7, with 8 bases aligning to TRBD1. The CDR3 runs to 11 residues. Germline V gene lookup returns CDR1 SQVTM and CDR2 ANQGSEA. The ends lost 6 bases at V and 12 bases at J; junction bases unmatched: 10. DNA of the CDR3: TGCAGCGTGGAACAGGGACAGGTACTGTACTTC. This sequence encodes CSVEQGQVLYF.

The chain has TRBV7-2 and TRBJ2-4; 8 bases line up with TRBD1. Trimming removed 1 base from V and 9 bases from J; junction bases left unmatched: 8. The CDR3 extends over 15 amino acids. Germline-derived CDR1 and CDR2 are SGHTA and FQGNSA. The CDR3 loop is CASSLDWTGFRIQYF. The CDR3 DNA reads as TGTGCCAGCAGCTTAGACTGGACAGGGTTCCGCATTCAGTACTTC.

The chain is built from TRBV25-1 and TRBJ2-3, with TRBD2 matching 8 bases. This CDR3 has 16 residues. Germline trimming cut 0 bases from V and 2 bases from J; bases unmatched to any gene: 4. The germline V gene has CDR1 MGHDK and CDR2 SYGVNS. Written as DNA, the CDR3 is TGTGCCAGCAGTGAATATAGAGCGGGAGACACAGATACGCAGTATTTT. It codes for CASSEYRAGDTDTQYF.

This clone was counted only a few times. V usage is TRBV7-2 and J usage is TRBJ2-3; TRBD2 might be the D (6 bases). The CDR3 consists of 15 residues. Germline V lookup: CDR1 SGHTA, CDR2 FQGNSA. The V end lost 3 bases, the J end lost 2 bases, and 12 bases lay between the germline ends. This CDR3 reads CASSFTGGITDTQYF. CDR3 DNA sequence: TGTGCCAGCAGCTTTACCGGGGGTATCACAGATACGCAGTATTTT. The full variable domain, with the rest looked up from reference TRBV7-2 and TRBJ2-3, is GAGVSQSPSNKVTEKGKDVELRCDPISGHTALYWYRQSLGQGLEFLIYFQGNSAPDKSGLPSDRFSAERTGGSVSTLTIQRTQQEDSAVYLCASSFTGGITDTQYFGPGTRLTVL.

V is TRBV7-2 and J is TRBJ2-1, with D tentatively TRBD1 (7 bases). Trimming pared 1 base from V and 0 bases from J, leaving 13 bases between. The CDR3 runs to 17 residues. Germline CDR1 and CDR2: SGHTA and FQGNSA. The CDR3, as DNA: TGTGCCAGCAGCTTAGACGGCAGGGGGGTCTCCTACAATGAGCAGTTCTTC. Protein sequence: CASSLDGRGVSYNEQFF. The full variable domain, rest sourced from reference TRBV7-2 and TRBJ2-1, is GAGVSQSPSNKVTEKGKDVELRCDPISGHTALYWYRQSLGQGLEFLIYFQGNSAPDKSGLPSDRFSAERTGGSVSTLTIQRTQQEDSAVYLCASSLDGRGVSYNEQFFGPGTRLTVL.

The chain has TRBV5-6 and TRBJ2-6; 8 bases are shared with TRBD1. The germline V gene has CDR1 SGHDT and CDR2 YYEEEE. The CDR3 runs to 19 residues. Losses at the gene ends were 4 bases for V and 0 bases for J; bases not matched to a gene: 12. The CDR3 nucleotides are TGTGCCAGCAGCACCGCAGGGGGCCGGGGCCTCTCTGGGGCCAACGTCCTGACTTTC. Protein sequence: CASSTAGGRGLSGANVLTF.

The rearrangement uses TRBV7-8 and TRBJ2-7, with D tentatively TRBD1 (6 bases). Between the trimmed V and J ends, which lost 6 bases and 4 bases, there was a span of 13 bases. Looked up from germline, CDR1 is SGHVS and CDR2 is FQNEAQ. This CDR3 is built from 13 residues. DNA of the CDR3: TGTGCCAGCAGTTTTAACAGGGTATACGAGCAGTACTTC. Translation: CASSFNRVYEQYF.

J is TRBJ2-1 and V is TRBV5-4, with 9 bases aligning to TRBD1. Trimming cost V 8 bases and J 8 bases; bases outside gene matches: 14. Germline CDR1 and CDR2: SGHNT and YYREEE (reference sequence). This CDR3 has 15 amino acids. The CDR3 here is CASLRDRATIHEQFF. CDR3 DNA: TGTGCCAGTTTGAGGGACAGGGCGACTATCCATGAGCAGTTCTTC.

The V gene is TRBV7-8, the J gene TRBJ2-1, with TRBD2 matching 13 bases. Trimming took 4 bases from V and 9 from J; bases not matched to a gene: 6. This CDR3 has 15 amino acids. Germline values: CDR1 SGHVS, CDR2 FQNEAQ. This CDR3 reads CASSSGTSGTGEQFF. The CDR3 DNA sequence: TGTGCCAGCAGCTCCGGGACTAGCGGGACTGGTGAGCAGTTCTTC.

The chain carries TRBV28 and TRBJ1-5, with TRBD1 matching 10 bases. Germline V gene lookup returns CDR1 MDHEN and CDR2 SYDVKM. Trimming cost V 6 bases and J 5 bases; bases outside gene matches: 7. This CDR3 region has 15 residues. DNA for the CDR3: TGTGCCAGCAGAGTTCTCGGGACAGGGGATCAGCCCCAGCATTTT. Its translation is CASRVLGTGDQPQHF.

The V gene is TRBV7-9, the J gene TRBJ1-5; 8 bases match TRBD1. CDR1 and CDR2 (germline): SEHNR, FQNEAQ (reference sequence). The CDR3 has 16 residues. Losses at the gene ends were 1 base for V and 7 bases for J; bases not matched to a gene: 9. The CDR3 DNA follows: TGTGCCAGCAGCTTAGTAGGGGCAGGGGGCTGGCAGCCCCAGCATTTT. It yields the protein CASSLVGAGGWQPQHF.

The chain couples TRBV5-4 to TRBJ2-3; possible D gene TRBD2, 5 bases. The CDR3 is 15 amino acids. V lost 3 bases to trimming and J lost 3 bases, with 14 bases between them. In germline, CDR1 is SGHNT, CDR2 YYREEE (reference sequence). The CDR3 reads CASSSAGVRTDTQYF. The CDR3 nucleotides are TGTGCCAGCAGCTCCGCCGGGGTAAGGACAGATACGCAGTATTTT.